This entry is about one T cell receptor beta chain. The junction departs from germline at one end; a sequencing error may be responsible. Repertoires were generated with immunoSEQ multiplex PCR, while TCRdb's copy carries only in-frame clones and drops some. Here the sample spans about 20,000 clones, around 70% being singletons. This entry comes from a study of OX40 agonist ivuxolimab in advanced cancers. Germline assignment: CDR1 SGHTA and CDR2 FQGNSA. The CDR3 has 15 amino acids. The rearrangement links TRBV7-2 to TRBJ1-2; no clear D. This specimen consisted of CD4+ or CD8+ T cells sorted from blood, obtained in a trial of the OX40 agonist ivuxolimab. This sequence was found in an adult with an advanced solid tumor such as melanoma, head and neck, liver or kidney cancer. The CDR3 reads CASSQDTGKNYGYTF. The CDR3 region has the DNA TGCGCCAGCAGCCAAGATACGGGAAAAAACTATGGCTACACCTTC. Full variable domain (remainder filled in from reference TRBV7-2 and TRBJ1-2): GAGVSQSPSNKVTEKGKDVELRCDPISGHTALYWYRQSLGQGLEFLIYFQGNSAPDKSGLPSDRFSAERTGGSVSTLTIQRTQQEDSAVYLCASSQDTGKNYGYTFGSGTRLTVV.